These 17 T cell receptor beta chains were all obtained from the same sample, sequenced in a study of blood T cells in healthy people across ages. The authors ran a second PCR of about 6 to 11 cycles using a sample-barcoded 5' primer and a J-beta primer mix. TCRdb reanalysed the 5' RACE reads using MiXCR and keeps one entry per CDR3 protein. The sample includes about 1.6 million distinct CDR3 sequences, 34% of them seen just once. The sequenced material came from blood. The receptors stem from a woman aged 25 to 45 in good health.

In the case of this clonotype: Mismatch with germline at one junction end may stem from a read error. This chain connects TRBV20-1 to TRBJ2-1; D uncertain. CDR1 DFQATT and CDR2 SNEGSKA come from the germline V gene (reference sequence). The CDR3 is 15 amino acids. In nucleotides, the CDR3 is TGCAGTGCTAGAAGGACGCGCAATAGGAACAATGAGCGGTTCTTC. It yields the protein CSARRTRNRNNERFF.

This clonotype was seen more than once but under ten times. The chain is built from TRBV30 and TRBJ1-2; TRBD1 matches at 7 bases. Germline CDR1 is GTSNPN and CDR2 is SVGIG (reference sequence). V dropped 4 bases and J dropped 0; count of bases not matched to a gene: 8. The length of the CDR3 is 15 residues. The CDR3 here is CAWKAGGIANYGYTF. In DNA form, the CDR3 reads TGTGCCTGGAAGGCAGGGGGGATAGCTAACTATGGCTACACCTTC.

V gene TRBV19 combines with J gene TRBJ2-5; 10 bases agree with TRBD1. The J call may not be correct, given that the DNA end is closer to TRBJ2-7. CDR1 is LNHDA and CDR2 is SQIVND in the germline V gene (reference sequence). This CDR3 is built from 15 residues. CDR3 protein: CASSVDRGTTYEQYF. CDR3 DNA sequence: TGTGCCAGTAGTGTGGACAGGGGGACTACCTACGAGCAGTACTTC.

The chain is built from TRBV11-2 and TRBJ2-1; 7 nucleotides align to TRBD2. V was pared by 5 bases and J by 7 bases, with 11 bases of the junction left unmatched. The germline gives CDR1 SGHAT, CDR2 FQNNGV. The CDR3 extends over 15 amino acids. The CDR3 nucleotides are TGTGCCAGCAGCCCCCCGGGGAGGGCGACGAATGAGCAGTTCTTC. The encoded protein is CASSPPGRATNEQFF.

V is TRBV4-2 and J is TRBJ1-2; unclear D gene. From germline, CDR1 is LGHNA and CDR2 YNFKEQ. The CDR3 contains 16 residues. V lost 0 bases and J 0 bases, leaving 11 bases between the germline ends. CDR3 sequence (DNA): TGTGCCAGCAGCCAAGAGGCCACTCCCTCTAACTATGGCTACACCTTC. Translated, it gives CASSQEATPSNYGYTF.

The genes are TRBV5-1 and TRBJ2-3, with 8 positions matching TRBD2. The germline V gene has CDR1 SGHRS and CDR2 YFSETQ. The CDR3 loop spans 14 amino acids. Trimming took 9 bases from V and 1 from J; bases not matched to a gene: 7. CDR3 sequence reads: CATNSGVGTDTQYF. For the CDR3, the DNA is TGCGCCACCAATAGCGGGGTTGGCACAGATACGCAGTATTTT.

The chain links TRBV19 to TRBJ2-7, with a tentative D call TRBD2 (6 bases). CDR1 is LNHDA, CDR2 SQIVND, per germline (reference sequence). There are 15 residues in the CDR3. V was trimmed by 8 bases and J by 0 bases, leaving 17 bases between them. This CDR3 is CASSPASDSSYEQYF. As DNA, the CDR3 is TGTGCCAGTTCCCCGGCTAGCGATAGCTCCTACGAGCAGTACTTC. The full variable domain, completed using reference TRBV19 and TRBJ2-7, is DGGITQSPKYLFRKEGQNVTLSCEQNLNHDAMYWYRQDPGQGLRLIYYSQIVNDFQKGDIAEGYSVSREKKESFPLTVTSAQKNPTAFYLCASSPASDSSYEQYFGPGTRLTVT.

A few counts support this clonotype. The chain recombines TRBV29-1 with TRBJ2-3; 8 nucleotides agree with TRBD1. This CDR3 is 15 amino acids long. The germline V gene has CDR1 SQVTM and CDR2 ANQGSEA. With 5 bases clipped from V and 2 bases from J, the junction kept 9 bases outside the gene matches. CDR3 residues: CSVNLGQGATDTQYF. CDR3 in DNA: TGCAGCGTTAATCTTGGGCAGGGGGCCACAGATACGCAGTATTTT.

This clonotype was counted between two and nine times. The CDR3 DNA is TGTGCCAGCACCTCCAGCACAAACAATGAGCAGTTCTTC. This translates into CASTSSTNNEQFF. V and J are TRBV7-6 and TRBJ2-1; D remains ambiguous. The CDR3 totals 13 residues. The V end was cut by 7 bases, the J end by 5 bases, with 12 bases between. In germline, CDR1 is SGHVS, CDR2 FNYEAQ.

The CDR3 DNA reads TGTGCCAGCAGCCTACCTGGAGCCCCGGGACAGGACAGAAATACGCAGTATTTT. Protein product: CASSLPGAPGQDRNTQYF. The chain joins TRBV3-1 to TRBJ2-3, with 8 bases fitting TRBD1. The CDR3 sequence is 18 residues long. CDR1 LGHDT and CDR2 YNNKEL come from the germline V gene (reference sequence). V trimming: 4 bases; J trimming: 7 bases; junction bases outside the gene matches: 19.

This clonotype appeared a few times. CDR3 nucleotide sequence: TGTGCCAGCAGTCCGCACAACCGGGGACAGGGATATGAATCGGGCTACACCTTC. Its translation is CASSPHNRGQGYESGYTF. This chain links TRBV27 with TRBJ1-2, with 9 positions matching TRBD1. This CDR3 region has 18 residues. V trimming: 5 bases; J trimming: 8 bases; junction bases outside the gene matches: 21. Germline V CDR1 and CDR2: MNHEY, SMNVEV (reference sequence).

In regard to this clonotype: One end of the junction varies from germline; a read error may be responsible. This sequence joins TRBV12-3 or TRBV12-4 and TRBJ2-7, with 8 bases matching TRBD2. The length of the CDR3 is 15 residues. The CDR3 loop reads CASTPSLAASCEQYF. The CDR3 DNA reads as TGTGCCAGCACTCCCTCACTAGCGGCCTCCTGCGAGCAGTACTTC.

The chain uses TRBV20-1 and TRBJ2-3, with D hard to call. Germline assignment: CDR1 DFQATT and CDR2 SNEGSKA (reference sequence). This CDR3 is 13 amino acids long. V lost 0 bases and J 5 bases, leaving 9 bases between the germline ends. DNA for the CDR3: TGCAGTGCTAGAGAAATAGTCCGAGATACGCAGTATTTT. Protein: CSAREIVRDTQYF.

This chain links TRBV27 with TRBJ1-1; tentatively, D is TRBD1 (6 bases). The CDR3 is 17 amino acids. CDR1 and CDR2 (germline): MNHEY, SMNVEV (reference sequence). With 5 bases removed from V and 0 bases from J, the gap between germline ends came to 19 bases. CDR3: CASSPVGGRGLNTEAFF. The CDR3 DNA is TGTGCCAGCAGTCCAGTCGGGGGGAGGGGGTTGAACACTGAAGCTTTCTTT.

V is TRBV6-2 or TRBV6-3 and J is TRBJ1-2; D remains unclear. Per the germline V gene, CDR1 is MNHEY and CDR2 is SVGEGT. The V end was cut by 0 bases, the J end by 4 bases, with 9 bases between. CDR3 size: 14 residues. The CDR3 sequence is CASSYSKSAYGYTF. The CDR3 coding sequence is TGTGCCAGCAGTTACTCGAAGTCAGCCTATGGCTACACCTTC.

The gene calls are TRBV7-6 and TRBJ1-1; 7 bases agree with TRBD1. Germline CDR1 reads SGHVS; CDR2 reads FNYEAQ. The CDR3 loop spans 15 amino acids. Trimming cost V 4 bases and J 3 bases; bases outside gene matches: 8. CDR3: CASSSETGRHTEAFF. CDR3 sequence (DNA): TGTGCCAGCAGCTCAGAGACAGGGAGGCACACTGAAGCTTTCTTT. Full variable domain (missing parts from reference TRBV7-6 and TRBJ1-1): GAGVSQSPRYKVTKRGQDVALRCDPISGHVSLYWYRQALGQGPEFLTYFNYEAQQDKSGLPNDRFSAERPEGSISTLTIQRTEQRDSAMYRCASSSETGRHTEAFFGQGTRLTVV.

This chain uses TRBV7-8 with TRBJ2-7; the D gene is possibly TRBD2 (6 bases). The V end was cut by 5 bases, the J end by 1 base, with 15 bases between. The length of the CDR3 is 15 residues. CDR1 is SGHVS, CDR2 FQNEAQ, per germline. Here the CDR3 DNA reads TGTGCCAGCAGCCCCGTTGGGGGGAAGTCCTACGAGCAGTACTTC. Translation gives CASSPVGGKSYEQYF. Based on the CDR3 plus reference TRBV7-8 and TRBJ2-7, the full variable domain is GAGVSQSPRYKVAKRGQDVALRCDPISGHVSLFWYQQALGQGPEFLTYFQNEAQLDKSGLPSDRFFAERPEGSVSTLKIQRTQQEDSAVYLCASSPVGGKSYEQYFGPGTRLTVT.